These 22 T cell receptor beta chains came from one sample sequenced in a study of blood T cell repertoires in COVID-19. Only in-frame clones appear in the TCRdb table, and some are missing; sequencing was by immunoSEQ multiplex PCR. The sample yields some 220,000 clones, 83% seen once. Sequenced: peripheral blood. The receptors here all came from a woman aged 25 to 39 with COVID-19, enrolled during active disease.

The genes are TRBV19 and TRBJ2-1; 7 bases align to TRBD1. The CDR3 sequence is 15 residues long. Unmatched junction bases numbered 4, after V lost 5 bases and J lost 0 bases. Per the germline V gene, CDR1 is LNHDA and CDR2 is SQIVND (reference sequence). CDR3: CASSADRSSYNEQFF. Here the CDR3 DNA reads TGTGCCAGTAGTGCGGACAGGAGCTCCTACAATGAGCAGTTCTTC.

In its sample, this clone was seen a few times. This chain links TRBV7-6 with TRBJ2-1; 10 bases fit TRBD1. Germline assignment: CDR1 SGHVS and CDR2 FNYEAQ. CDR3 size: 16 residues. V gave up 4 bases and J gave up 4 bases; unmatched junction bases: 7. The CDR3 loop is CASSSTGGAGYNEQFF. The CDR3 region has the DNA TGTGCCAGCAGCTCGACAGGGGGCGCGGGGTACAATGAGCAGTTCTTC.

As DNA, the CDR3 is TGTGCCAGCAGTCGCCCCTTGGACAGGGAAACTACCTACGAGCAGTACTTC. It is translated as CASSRPLDRETTYEQYF. The rearrangement uses TRBV28 and TRBJ2-7; 8 positions agree with TRBD1. The trim removed 5 bases at V and 2 bases at J, leaving 14 bases unmatched. CDR3 length: 17 residues. CDR1 and CDR2 (germline): MDHEN, SYDVKM.

The chain links TRBV3-1 (or the pseudogene TRBV3-2) to TRBJ1-1, with 8 positions matching TRBD1. Germline CDR1 is LGHDT and CDR2 is YNNKEL (reference sequence). CDR3 size: 13 residues. V gave up 1 base and J gave up 6 bases; unmatched junction bases: 1. CDR3 coding DNA: TGTGCCAGCAGCCAAGTACAGGGGGCTGAAGCTTTCTTT. Protein: CASSQVQGAEAFF.

This chain joins TRBV5-1 and TRBJ1-2, with D possibly TRBD1 on 6 matching bases. CDR1 and CDR2 (germline): SGHRS, YFSETQ. This CDR3 is built from 15 residues. The germline V and J ends were trimmed by 0 bases and 6 bases, with 15 bases remaining between them. CDR3 nucleotides: TGCGCCAGCAGCTTGGCCCCGGGGGGGGCTGATGGCTACACCTTC. Protein product: CASSLAPGGADGYTF. The full variable domain, completed using reference TRBV5-1 and TRBJ1-2, is KAGVTQTPRYLIKTRGQQVTLSCSPISGHRSVSWYQQTPGQGLQFLFEYFSETQRNKGNFPGRFSGRQFSNSRSEMNVSTLELGDSALYLCASSLAPGGADGYTFGSGTRLTVV.

This clone has a handful of counts. The rearrangement joins TRBV25-1 to TRBJ2-7, with D possibly matching TRBD1 (6 bases). Per the germline V gene, CDR1 is MGHDK and CDR2 is SYGVNS. The CDR3 spans 11 residues. Trimming cost V 10 bases and J 4 bases, with 11 bases left between them. CDR3 protein: CATEQGYEQYF. CDR3 DNA: TGTGCCACAGAACAGGGTTACGAGCAGTACTTC.

The CDR3 reads CASSPSGDYYEQYF. The CDR3 DNA reads TGTGCCAGCTCACCAAGTGGAGACTACTACGAGCAGTACTTC. This sequence joins TRBV18 and TRBJ2-7, with D tentatively TRBD2 (5 bases). The CDR3 has 14 residues. Germline V CDR1 and CDR2: KGHSH, LQKENI. V dropped 2 bases and J dropped 3 bases, with 11 bases sitting between them. Based on the CDR3 plus reference TRBV18 and TRBJ2-7, the full variable domain is NAGVMQNPRHLVRRRGQEARLRCSPMKGHSHVYWYRQLPEEGLKFMVYLQKENIIDESGMPKERFSAEFPKEGPSILRIQQVVRGDSAAYFCASSPSGDYYEQYFGPGTRLTVT.

The chain combines TRBV2 with TRBJ2-3, with 12 positions matching TRBD1. Germline CDR1 and CDR2: SNHLY and FYNNEI. The CDR3 spans 15 residues. Trimming removed 6 bases from V and 4 bases from J; junction bases left unmatched: 5. Written as DNA, the CDR3 is TGTGCCAGCAGCCCGGGACAGGGGGCCCCAGATACGCAGTATTTT. It yields the protein CASSPGQGAPDTQYF.

This chain links TRBV7-2 with TRBJ2-5; perhaps TRBD2 as D (5 bases). Trimming removed 3 bases from V and 3 bases from J, with 11 bases in between. This CDR3 contains 14 residues. From germline, CDR1 is SGHTA and CDR2 FQGNSA. CDR3 loop: CASSFLAGEETQYF. CDR3 sequence (DNA): TGTGCCAGCAGCTTTCTAGCCGGTGAAGAGACCCAGTACTTC. The complete variable domain, with remaining parts taken from reference TRBV7-2 and TRBJ2-5, reads GAGVSQSPSNKVTEKGKDVELRCDPISGHTALYWYRQSLGQGLEFLIYFQGNSAPDKSGLPSDRFSAERTGGSVSTLTIQRTQQEDSAVYLCASSFLAGEETQYFGPGTRLLVL.

The V gene is TRBV19, the J gene TRBJ1-1; D is perhaps TRBD1 (6 bases). The CDR3 extends over 12 amino acids. The ends were cut back, 6 bases at V and 1 base at J, with 6 bases in the middle. Germline CDR1 and CDR2: LNHDA and SQIVND (reference sequence). CDR3 sequence (DNA): TGTGCCAGTAGCAGGGGGAACACTGAAGCTTTCTTT. It specifies CASSRGNTEAFF.

The chain carries TRBV7-2 and TRBJ1-3; D unclear. Trimming took off 1 base at V and 4 bases at J, with 8 bases between the two ends. Germline V CDR1 and CDR2: SGHTA, FQGNSA. The CDR3 spans 14 residues. CDR3 coding DNA: TGTGCCAGCAGCTTAGACCCGCAGGGAAACACCATATATTTT. This gives the protein CASSLDPQGNTIYF.

CDR3 sequence reads: CASSLNDGGNTIYF. The CDR3 nucleotides are TGTGCCAGCAGCTTAAACGACGGGGGAAACACCATATATTTT. The chain couples TRBV11-2 to TRBJ1-3; D unclear. The germline V gene encodes CDR1 SGHAT and CDR2 FQNNGV. The V end was cut by 2 bases, the J end by 4 bases, with 9 bases between. The CDR3 totals 14 residues.

On this clone: At the DNA level, this CDR3 is encoded by other sequences in the same sample as well. The chain carries TRBV27 and TRBJ2-7; tentative D call: TRBD1 (5 bases). The V end lost 2 bases, the J end lost 2 bases, and 7 bases lay between the germline ends. Germline loops: CDR1 MNHEY, CDR2 SMNVEV (reference sequence). The CDR3 covers 13 residues. This CDR3 is CASSLGAAYEQYF. Written as DNA, the CDR3 is TGTGCCAGCAGTTTAGGGGCAGCCTACGAGCAGTACTTC.

V gene TRBV6-2 or TRBV6-3 combines with J gene TRBJ2-7; no clear D gene. Germline V CDR1 and CDR2: MNHEY, SVGEGT. Trimming left V 4 bases short and J 2 bases short, with 9 bases between. The CDR3 is 13 amino acids. As DNA, the CDR3 is TGTGCCAGCAGTTTCGGAGAAACCTACGAGCAGTACTTC. This encodes CASSFGETYEQYF.

This clone was found once. The chain couples TRBV7-9 to TRBJ1-2, with 7 bases that match TRBD1. The CDR3 has 15 residues. The V gene end was trimmed by 5 bases and the J gene end by 4 bases; junction bases not matched to a gene: 10. CDR1 and CDR2 from the germline V gene are SEHNR and FQNEAQ (reference sequence). This CDR3 is CASSLIDRVVYGYTF. In nucleotides, the CDR3 is TGTGCCAGCAGCCTAATCGACAGGGTCGTCTATGGCTACACCTTC.

This chain connects TRBV7-2 to TRBJ2-7; 8 bases match TRBD2. Trimming took 3 bases from V and 6 from J; bases not matched to a gene: 4. CDR1 is SGHTA and CDR2 is FQGNSA in the germline V gene. There are 13 residues in the CDR3. CDR3 sequence reads: CASSFSSGPEQYF. Written as DNA, the CDR3 is TGTGCCAGCAGCTTTTCTAGCGGGCCCGAGCAGTACTTC.

The V gene is TRBV5-1, the J gene TRBJ2-1, with a weak D call TRBD2 (5 bases). V was cut by 6 bases and J by 8 bases, with 18 bases left in between. Per the germline V gene, CDR1 is SGHRS and CDR2 is YFSETQ. The CDR3 extends over 14 amino acids. In DNA, the CDR3 is TGCGCCAGCACCTCGAGCGGACCAAGGGATGAGCAGTTCTTC. Protein product: CASTSSGPRDEQFF.

V gene TRBV9 combines with J gene TRBJ2-5, with 12 bases lining up with TRBD2. J was trimmed by 5 bases and V by 3 bases; bases with no gene match: 8. Germline loops: CDR1 SGDLS, CDR2 YYNGEE. CDR3 length: 16 amino acids. The chain's CDR3 is CASSAVTSGRGETQYF. The CDR3 DNA is TGTGCCAGCAGCGCGGTGACTAGCGGGAGAGGGGAGACCCAGTACTTC. Supplemented by reference TRBV9 and TRBJ2-5, the full variable domain reads DSGVTQTPKHLITATGQRVTLRCSPRSGDLSVYWYQQSLDQGLQFLIQYYNGEERAKGNILERFSAQQFPDLHSELNLSSLELGDSALYFCASSAVTSGRGETQYFGPGTRLLVL.

This chain uses TRBV29-1 with TRBJ2-1; D is unresolved. Deletions cut 5 bases from V and 4 bases from J, with 6 bases between. Germline V gene sequence: CDR1 SQVTM, CDR2 ANQGSEA. CDR3 length: 11 residues. CDR3 coding DNA: TGCAGCGTTCGGGTGTACAATGAGCAGTTCTTC. It specifies CSVRVYNEQFF.

The rearrangement joins TRBV9 to TRBJ2-3; a weak D match, TRBD2 (6 bases). Per the germline V gene, CDR1 is SGDLS and CDR2 is YYNGEE. Deletions cut 0 bases from V and 2 bases from J, with 10 bases between. This CDR3 spans 15 amino acids. The CDR3 is CASSVDGRNTDTQYF. CDR3 coding DNA: TGTGCCAGCAGCGTAGATGGGAGGAACACAGATACGCAGTATTTT.

The chain combines TRBV7-3 with TRBJ2-7; 8 positions match TRBD2. Germline V gene data show CDR1 as SGHTA and CDR2 as FQGTGA. This CDR3 has 13 amino acids. V was clipped by 2 bases and J by 3 bases; unmatched bases: 0. Here the CDR3 reads CASSLAGGYEQYF. In nucleotides, the CDR3 is TGTGCCAGCAGCTTAGCGGGGGGCTACGAGCAGTACTTC. The variable domain in full, completed from reference TRBV7-3 and TRBJ2-7, reads GAGVSQTPSNKVTEKGKYVELRCDPISGHTALYWYRQSLGQGPEFLIYFQGTGAADDSGLPNDRFFAVRPEGSVSTLKIQRTERGDSAVYLCASSLAGGYEQYFGPGTRLTVT.

This clone appeared once. The rearrangement joins TRBV13 to TRBJ2-6; 8 bases align to TRBD1. The junction had 5 bases not matched to a gene; V was cut back by 3 bases and J by 4 bases. This CDR3 has 16 residues. Per the germline V gene, CDR1 is PRHDT and CDR2 is FYEKMQ (reference sequence). Here the CDR3 reads CASSFPGGAGANVLTF. For the CDR3, the DNA is TGTGCCAGCAGCTTTCCAGGGGGCGCCGGGGCCAACGTCCTGACTTTC. Supplemented by reference TRBV13 and TRBJ2-6, the full variable domain reads AAGVIQSPRHLIKEKRETATLKCYPIPRHDTVYWYQQGPGQDPQFLISFYEKMQSDKGSIPDRFSAQQFSDYHSELNMSSLELGDSALYFCASSFPGGAGANVLTFGAGSRLTVL.